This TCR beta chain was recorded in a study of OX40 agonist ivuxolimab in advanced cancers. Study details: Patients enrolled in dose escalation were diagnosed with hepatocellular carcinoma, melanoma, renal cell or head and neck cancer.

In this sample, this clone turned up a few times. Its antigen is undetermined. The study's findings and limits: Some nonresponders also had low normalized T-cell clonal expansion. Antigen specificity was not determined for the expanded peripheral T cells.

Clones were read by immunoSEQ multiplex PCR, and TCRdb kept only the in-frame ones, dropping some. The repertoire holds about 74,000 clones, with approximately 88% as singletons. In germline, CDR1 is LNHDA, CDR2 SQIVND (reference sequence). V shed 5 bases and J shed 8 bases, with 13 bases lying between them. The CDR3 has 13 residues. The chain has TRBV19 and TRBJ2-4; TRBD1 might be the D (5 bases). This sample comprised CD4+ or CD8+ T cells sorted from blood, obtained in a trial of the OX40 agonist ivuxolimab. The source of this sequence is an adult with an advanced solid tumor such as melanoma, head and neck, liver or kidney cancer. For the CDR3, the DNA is TGTGCCAGTAGTGGGGCTGAATGGGACATTCAGTACTTC. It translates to CASSGAEWDIQYF.